The rows below give T cell receptor beta chains drawn from one sample of a study of T cell changes during pregnancy in multiple sclerosis. This table comes from immunoSEQ multiplex PCR, and its TCRdb copy is limited to in-frame clones, with some not included. The sample lists some 71,000 clones; more than 75% were seen once. The starting material was peripheral blood, obtained in the third trimester of pregnancy. These TCRs come from a female donor with multiple sclerosis, enrolled in a pregnancy study. Both conserved end residues are part of each CDR3. The order of the fields is D gene, V gene, clone size, J gene, CDR3 protein, CDR3 DNA. The D gene is left open where the match is weak. Clone size is stated in some rows and not others, as once, few, many or a class when expanded.

d_call: -; v_call: TRBV5-1; clone_size: -; j_call: TRBJ1-5; cdr3_aa: CASSLARGQPQHF; cdr3_nt: TGCGCCAGCAGCTTGGCCAGGGGTCAGCCCCAGCATTTT
d_call: TRBD1; v_call: TRBV19; clone_size: -; j_call: TRBJ2-5; cdr3_aa: CASSDYRGSGQETQYF; cdr3_nt: TGTGCCAGTAGTGACTACAGGGGTTCGGGCCAAGAGACCCAGTACTTC
d_call: -; v_call: TRBV4-3; clone_size: -; j_call: TRBJ1-5; cdr3_aa: CASSQDLSNQPQHF; cdr3_nt: TGCGCCAGCAGCCAAGATTTAAGCAATCAGCCCCAGCATTTT
d_call: TRBD2; v_call: TRBV6-1; clone_size: -; j_call: TRBJ2-7; cdr3_aa: CASSVTSGGGSYEQYF; cdr3_nt: TGTGCCAGCAGTGTGACTAGCGGGGGGGGCTCCTACGAGCAGTACTTC
d_call: TRBD1; v_call: TRBV19; clone_size: -; j_call: TRBJ1-1; cdr3_aa: CASSIVPRGYGVYSLDTEAFF; cdr3_nt: TGTGCCAGTAGTATTGTCCCCAGGGGGTATGGTGTCTATAGTCTGGACACTGAAGCTTTCTTT
d_call: -; v_call: TRBV4-1; clone_size: -; j_call: TRBJ1-1; cdr3_aa: CASSLTGNMNTEAFF; cdr3_nt: TGCGCCAGCAGCCTAACAGGGAACATGAACACTGAAGCTTTCTTT
d_call: -; v_call: TRBV4-1; clone_size: -; j_call: TRBJ1-1; cdr3_aa: CASRWRTQTNTEAFF; cdr3_nt: TGCGCCAGCAGATGGAGGACGCAGACGAACACTGAAGCTTTCTTT
d_call: -; v_call: TRBV15; clone_size: -; j_call: TRBJ2-7; cdr3_aa: CATSRGFRVLGGFSYEQYF; cdr3_nt: TGTGCCACCAGCAGGGGGTTCCGAGTTCTCGGGGGTTTCTCCTACGAGCAGTACTTC
d_call: TRBD2; v_call: TRBV7-9; clone_size: -; j_call: TRBJ2-7; cdr3_aa: CASSLERGVSYEQYF; cdr3_nt: TGTGCCAGCAGCTTAGAGCGGGGGGTTTCCTACGAGCAGTACTTC
d_call: -; v_call: TRBV6-1; clone_size: -; j_call: TRBJ2-5; cdr3_aa: CASSELVAAYQETQYF; cdr3_nt: TGTGCCAGCAGTGAATTGGTAGCGGCATACCAAGAGACCCAGTACTTC
d_call: -; v_call: TRBV19; clone_size: -; j_call: TRBJ2-1; cdr3_aa: CASTPRAGIDEQFF; cdr3_nt: TGTGCCAGTACCCCCCGAGCAGGGATCGATGAGCAGTTCTTC
d_call: -; v_call: TRBV5-1; clone_size: once; j_call: TRBJ1-2; cdr3_aa: CASSLYGAGTDGYTF; cdr3_nt: TGCGCCAGCAGCTTATATGGCGCGGGCACAGATGGCTACACCTTC
d_call: TRBD1; v_call: TRBV5-1; clone_size: -; j_call: TRBJ1-6; cdr3_aa: CASSPQGASSYNSPLHF; cdr3_nt: TGCGCCAGCAGCCCCCAGGGGGCCAGCTCCTATAATTCACCCCTCCACTTT
d_call: TRBD1; v_call: TRBV7-9; clone_size: -; j_call: TRBJ1-6; cdr3_aa: CASRGQGAGPLHF; cdr3_nt: TGTGCCAGCCGAGGACAGGGGGCAGGGCCCCTCCACTTT
d_call: -; v_call: TRBV27; clone_size: -; j_call: TRBJ2-3; cdr3_aa: CASSPLRGGPVDTQYF; cdr3_nt: TGTGCCAGCAGTCCTTTGAGGGGGGGGCCCGTAGATACGCAGTATTTT
d_call: -; v_call: TRBV5-4; clone_size: -; j_call: TRBJ1-1; cdr3_aa: CASSPRPGEGTEAFF; cdr3_nt: TGTGCCAGCAGCCCTCGACCAGGGGAGGGGACTGAAGCTTTCTTT
d_call: -; v_call: TRBV20-1; clone_size: -; j_call: TRBJ2-5; cdr3_aa: CSAGGPETQYF; cdr3_nt: TGCAGTGCTGGGGGCCCAGAGACCCAGTACTTC
d_call: -; v_call: TRBV5-1; clone_size: -; j_call: TRBJ1-5; cdr3_aa: CASRTGSNQPQHF; cdr3_nt: TGCGCCAGCCGTACGGGTTCTAATCAGCCCCAGCATTTT
d_call: TRBD1; v_call: TRBV20-1; clone_size: -; j_call: TRBJ1-1; cdr3_aa: CSASPGQGAFF; cdr3_nt: TGCAGTGCTAGCCCCGGACAGGGGGCTTTCTTT
d_call: TRBD1; v_call: TRBV29-1; clone_size: -; j_call: TRBJ2-7; cdr3_aa: CSTATGDEQYF; cdr3_nt: TGCAGCACCGCCACAGGGGACGAGCAGTACTTC
d_call: TRBD2; v_call: TRBV7-2; clone_size: -; j_call: TRBJ2-5; cdr3_aa: CASSLGGSGVSQETQYF; cdr3_nt: TGTGCCAGCAGCTTAGGCGGTAGCGGGGTTTCCCAAGAGACCCAGTACTTC
d_call: TRBD1; v_call: TRBV28; clone_size: -; j_call: TRBJ1-1; cdr3_aa: CASSFPTGRAFF; cdr3_nt: TGTGCCAGCAGTTTCCCGACAGGGCGAGCTTTCTTT
d_call: -; v_call: TRBV5-4; clone_size: -; j_call: TRBJ2-7; cdr3_aa: CAFAEGGLAYEQYF; cdr3_nt: TGTGCCTTCGCGGAGGGTGGTCTCGCCTACGAGCAGTACTTC
d_call: -; v_call: TRBV6-4; clone_size: -; j_call: TRBJ2-2; cdr3_aa: CASLRGRANTGELFF; cdr3_nt: TGTGCCAGCCTCCGCGGCAGGGCAAACACCGGGGAGCTGTTTTTT
d_call: TRBD2; v_call: TRBV5-1; clone_size: -; j_call: TRBJ2-3; cdr3_aa: CASSPSLAGGTDTQYF; cdr3_nt: TGCGCCAGCAGCCCCTCTCTAGCGGGGGGAACAGATACGCAGTATTTT
d_call: -; v_call: TRBV28; clone_size: -; j_call: TRBJ2-2; cdr3_aa: CASSLLWSGTGELFF; cdr3_nt: TGTGCCAGCAGTTTATTGTGGTCGGGTACCGGGGAGCTGTTTTTT
d_call: -; v_call: TRBV7-9; clone_size: -; j_call: TRBJ1-5; cdr3_aa: CASSPPDQPQHF; cdr3_nt: TGTGCCAGCAGCCCCCCCGATCAGCCCCAGCATTTT
d_call: -; v_call: TRBV5-1; clone_size: few; j_call: TRBJ1-1; cdr3_aa: CASSFGGYTEAFF; cdr3_nt: TGCGCCAGCAGCTTCGGAGGGTACACTGAAGCTTTCTTT
d_call: -; v_call: TRBV2; clone_size: -; j_call: TRBJ2-5; cdr3_aa: CASSVDKETQYF; cdr3_nt: TGTGCCAGCAGTGTTGACAAAGAGACCCAGTACTTC
d_call: -; v_call: TRBV29-1; clone_size: once; j_call: TRBJ1-5; cdr3_aa: CSLSKTGSNQPQHF; cdr3_nt: TGCAGCTTATCCAAGACAGGTAGCAATCAGCCCCAGCATTTT
d_call: -; v_call: TRBV10-1; clone_size: once; j_call: TRBJ2-5; cdr3_aa: CASSERWQETQYF; cdr3_nt: TGCGCCAGCAGTGAGCGGTGGCAAGAGACCCAGTACTTC
d_call: TRBD2; v_call: TRBV30; clone_size: once; j_call: TRBJ2-1; cdr3_aa: CAWSVLKRGGLFYEQFF; cdr3_nt: TGTGCCTGGAGTGTACTGAAGCGGGGGGGCCTTTTCTATGAGCAGTTCTTC
d_call: -; v_call: TRBV4-1; clone_size: -; j_call: TRBJ2-6; cdr3_aa: CASSQAGVTGANVLTF; cdr3_nt: TGCGCCAGCAGCCAAGCCGGAGTTACTGGGGCCAACGTCCTGACTTTC
d_call: -; v_call: TRBV11-2; clone_size: -; j_call: TRBJ1-2; cdr3_aa: CASSWGGANYGYTF; cdr3_nt: TGTGCCAGCAGCTGGGGGGGGGCTAACTATGGCTACACCTTC
d_call: -; v_call: TRBV7-3; clone_size: -; j_call: TRBJ2-5; cdr3_aa: CASSPGPGQETQYF; cdr3_nt: TGTGCCAGCAGCCCTGGACCAGGGCAAGAGACCCAGTACTTC
d_call: -; v_call: TRBV28; clone_size: -; j_call: TRBJ2-6; cdr3_aa: CASSSGTTGAGANVLTF; cdr3_nt: TGTGCCAGCAGTTCCGGGACAACTGGTGCTGGGGCCAACGTCCTGACTTTC
d_call: TRBD1; v_call: TRBV30; clone_size: -; j_call: TRBJ2-7; cdr3_aa: CAWSGTGVYEQYF; cdr3_nt: TGTGCCTGGAGCGGGACAGGCGTCTACGAGCAGTACTTC
d_call: -; v_call: TRBV2; clone_size: -; j_call: TRBJ1-6; cdr3_aa: CASSEGRGGSPLHF; cdr3_nt: TGTGCCAGCAGTGAGGGCAGGGGTGGTTCACCCCTCCACTTT
d_call: -; v_call: TRBV5-1; clone_size: -; j_call: TRBJ2-2; cdr3_aa: CASSPGPANTGELFF; cdr3_nt: TGCGCCAGCAGCCCGGGTCCGGCAAACACCGGGGAGCTGTTTTTT
d_call: -; v_call: TRBV29-1; clone_size: -; j_call: TRBJ2-7; cdr3_aa: CSVEAPTGSGYEQYF; cdr3_nt: TGCAGCGTTGAAGCCCCTACAGGGTCGGGCTACGAGCAGTACTTC
d_call: -; v_call: TRBV7-9; clone_size: -; j_call: TRBJ2-1; cdr3_aa: CASSLDVDNEQFF; cdr3_nt: TGTGCCAGCAGCTTAGACGTAGACAATGAGCAGTTCTTC
d_call: -; v_call: TRBV2; clone_size: -; j_call: TRBJ2-2; cdr3_aa: CASSLATGELFF; cdr3_nt: TGTGCCAGCAGTTTGGCCACCGGGGAGCTGTTTTTT
d_call: -; v_call: TRBV9; clone_size: -; j_call: TRBJ2-6; cdr3_aa: CASSDPTGELTGANVLTF; cdr3_nt: TGTGCCAGCAGCGACCCAACGGGGGAATTGACTGGGGCCAACGTCCTGACTTTC
d_call: -; v_call: TRBV15; clone_size: -; j_call: TRBJ1-1; cdr3_aa: CATSRGAGDPNTEAFF; cdr3_nt: TGTGCCACCAGCAGGGGGGCAGGAGATCCGAACACTGAAGCTTTCTTT